The T cell receptor (beta chain) described here comes from a study of blood T cells in healthy people across ages. For the second PCR, which ran for about 7 to 11 cycles, a sample-barcoded 5' primer and a J-beta primer mix were used. TCRdb used MiXCR to reprocess the 5' RACE reads, holding one entry per CDR3 protein. The table has roughly 650,000 distinct CDR3 sequences, roughly 30% seen once. Remarks on this clonotype: The junction departs from the called germline gene at one end, perhaps through a read error.

Germline CDR1 is SGHTA and CDR2 is FQGNSA. CDR3 length: 18 residues. The receptor comes from a woman of 80 years or more in good health. Source material: blood. J is TRBJ2-6 and V is TRBV7-2; possibly TRBD1 or TRBD2 for D (5 bases each). The CDR3 region has the DNA TGTGCCAGCAGCCAGAGGGGCAGTTTAGTCTCTGGGGCCAACGTCCGGACTTTC. This translates into CASSQRGSLVSGANVRTF.